A selection of T cell receptor beta chains follows, all from one sample in a study of human T cells and chemical hapten exposure. TCRdb re-called the RACE reads through MiXCR, storing one row per CDR3 protein. The table lists about 270,000 distinct CDR3 sequences, 7.5% to 9% of them singletons, with roughly 1.2% in the top ten. Sequencing used whole blood, obtained in connection with sensitization to the hapten diphenylcyclopropenone (DPC). Receptors were obtained from a man aged 18 to 30 with alopecia areata. Some clones in this sample may be carry-over from other donors' samples. The CDR3 runs from the conserved cysteine through the conserved F or W. A D gene is named only where the DNA matches it firmly. Clone size is given for some rows only: seen once, a few or many times, or a class if the clone is expanded.

v_call	clone_size	d_call	cdr3_length	j_call	cdr3_nt	cdr3_aa
TRBV28	few	.	14	TRBJ2-5	TGTGCCAGCGTATGGGGTTTAGGGCAAGAGACCCAGTACTTC	CASVWGLGQETQYF
TRBV3-1	few	.	13	TRBJ2-3	TGTGCCAGCAGCCAAGGCTCGGCAGATACGCAGTATTTT	CASSQGSADTQYF
TRBV9	.	.	16	TRBJ1-1	TGTGCCAGCAGCGCGAACGAGGACAGTTCGAACACTGAAGCTTTCTTT	CASSANEDSSNTEAFF
TRBV12-3/TRBV12-4	many	.	10	TRBJ1-2	TGTGCCAGCAGTCTGAGGGGCTACACCTTC	CASSLRGYTF
TRBV4-1	many	.	15	TRBJ1-5	TGCGCCAGCAGCCAAGATCCGGGAGGGAATCAGCCCCAGCATTTT	CASSQDPGGNQPQHF
TRBV7-2	.	TRBD1	14	TRBJ2-5	TGTGCCAGCAGTTGGGGGACAGCACAAGAGACCCAGTACTTC	CASSWGTAQETQYF
TRBV5-1	many	.	14	TRBJ2-5	TGCGCCAGCAGCTTGACAGCCACCCAAGAGACCCAGTACTTC	CASSLTATQETQYF
TRBV28	few	.	12	TRBJ1-1	TGTGCCAGCAGTGACAGGAACACTGAAGCTTTCTTT	CASSDRNTEAFF
TRBV5-1	.	.	14	TRBJ2-2	TGCGCCAGCAGCCCGGGACACATCACCGGGGATCTGTTTTTT	CASSPGHITGDLFF
TRBV28	few	TRBD1	14	TRBJ1-1	TGTGCCAGCAGTTCTGGGGACAGGAACACTGAAGCTTTCTTT	CASSSGDRNTEAFF
TRBV7-9	many	TRBD2	18	TRBJ2-3	TGTGCCAGCAGCCGTGGCCTAGCGGGGGGGCCCGGCACAGATACGCAGTATTTT	CASSRGLAGGPGTDTQYF
TRBV24-1	.	.	13	TRBJ1-2	TGTGCCACCAGTGATCTGGATTTTTATGGCTACACCTTC	CATSDLDFYGYTF
TRBV11-2	.	TRBD1	14	TRBJ2-5	TGTGCCAGCCGGGACAGGGGTCGTGGGGAGACCCAGTACTTC	CASRDRGRGETQYF
TRBV6-5	.	.	16	TRBJ2-7	TGTGCCAGCAGTTACAAGGACCCTAAGCCATCCTACGAGCAGTACTTC	CASSYKDPKPSYEQYF
TRBV7-2	few	.	16	TRBJ2-4	TGTGCCAGCAGCTTAGTTGGTCGTCAGGCCAAAAACATTCAGTACTTC	CASSLVGRQAKNIQYF
TRBV29-1	many	TRBD1	16	TRBJ1-2	TGCAGCGTTGTAGGAATCGACGACAGGGGGAACTATGGCTACACCTTC	CSVVGIDDRGNYGYTF
TRBV7-2	few	TRBD1	16	TRBJ2-2	TGTGCCAGCAGCTTAGTGGGACAGATGAACACCGGGGAGCTGTTTTTT	CASSLVGQMNTGELFF
TRBV7-2	.	.	15	TRBJ2-5	TGTGCCAGCAGCTTATTGCTTAGAGAGAAAGAGACCCAGTACTTC	CASSLLLREKETQYF
TRBV2	many	.	15	TRBJ2-3	TGTGCCAGCAGGACAGAACTTATTAGCACAGATACGCAGTATTTT	CASRTELISTDTQYF
TRBV10-3	few	.	14	TRBJ2-3	TGTGCCATCAAAAAGGCGGGTAGCACAGATACGCAGTATTTT	CAIKKAGSTDTQYF
TRBV7-2	few	.	17	TRBJ2-3	TGTGCCAGCAGCTCGGGGGACTCTCCCATAGGCACAGATACGCAGTATTTT	CASSSGDSPIGTDTQYF
TRBV29-1	many	.	14	TRBJ1-2	TGCAGCGTTGAAGATCCCGACAGAAACTATGGCTACACCTTC	CSVEDPDRNYGYTF
TRBV14	many	.	14	TRBJ2-6	TGTGCCAGCAGCTCCGGGCCTGGGGCCAACGTCCTGACTTTC	CASSSGPGANVLTF
TRBV7-9	.	TRBD1	15	TRBJ2-3	TGTGCCAGCAGAGGTCAGGGGGATCATTCAGATACGCAGTATTTT	CASRGQGDHSDTQYF
TRBV5-1	few	.	13	TRBJ1-5	TGCGCCAGCAGCTGGGACAATGATCAGCCCCAGCATTTT	CASSWDNDQPQHF
TRBV10-3	.	.	15	TRBJ1-5	TGTGCCATCAGTGAGTCAGGGATTTTGGGGCAGCCCCAGCATTTT	CAISESGILGQPQHF
TRBV7-2	.	TRBD1	16	TRBJ1-2	TGTGCCAGCAGCTTCATTGGACAGGGTATCAACTATGGCTACACCTTC	CASSFIGQGINYGYTF
TRBV6-2/TRBV6-3	many	.	13	TRBJ1-2	TGCGCCAGCAGCCCTGGACAGAACTATGGCTACACCTTC	CASSPGQNYGYTF
TRBV6-5	few	.	13	TRBJ2-7	TGTGCCAGCAGTACCGACAGGAGTAAGGAGCAGTACTTC	CASSTDRSKEQYF
TRBV7-8	.	TRBD1	12	TRBJ1-5	TGTGCCAGCAGCGCCGGGACAGGGAGGCAGCATTTT	CASSAGTGRQHF
TRBV9	few	.	13	TRBJ2-1	TGTGCCAGCAGCGTACAAGTATGGAATGAGCAGTTCTTC	CASSVQVWNEQFF
TRBV9	.	.	14	TRBJ1-4	TGTGCCAGCAGCGTAGCAGGGGTCGGGGAAAAACTGTTTTTT	CASSVAGVGEKLFF
TRBV7-2	.	.	15	TRBJ1-2	TGTGCCAGCAGCTTAGCTACAGGGCCCAACTATGGCTACACCTTC	CASSLATGPNYGYTF
TRBV3-1	many	.	11	TRBJ2-1	TGTGCCAGCAGCCAGGGCAATGAGCAGTTCTTC	CASSQGNEQFF
TRBV12-3/TRBV12-4	.	.	15	TRBJ1-5	TGTGCCAGCAAGGAAGGACGGAGAAGCAATCAGCCCCAGCATTTT	CASKEGRRSNQPQHF
TRBV7-2	many	.	15	TRBJ1-5	TGTGCCAGCAGCGTTTCAGGGTATAGTGGTCAGCCCCAGCATTTT	CASSVSGYSGQPQHF
TRBV15	many	.	16	TRBJ2-1	TGTGCCACCGAAACCACGGGACTCAGCTCCTACAATGAGCAGTTCTTC	CATETTGLSSYNEQFF
TRBV20-1	few	TRBD1	14	TRBJ1-1	TGCAGTGCCACGACAGGGGACGAGTACACTGAAGCTTTCTTT	CSATTGDEYTEAFF
TRBV7-3	.	TRBD1	16	TRBJ2-2	TGTGCCAGCAGCTTGGTCGGACAGGGGGCCCCCGGGGAGCTGTTTTTT	CASSLVGQGAPGELFF
TRBV6-5	many	.	14	TRBJ1-1	TGTGCCAGCAGTCCCCGGGGGCGGAGCACTGAAGCTTTCTTT	CASSPRGRSTEAFF
TRBV18	.	TRBD1	14	TRBJ2-3	TGTGCCAGCTCAAGGACAGGAGACACAGATACGCAGTATTTT	CASSRTGDTDTQYF